A selection of T cell receptor beta chains follows, all from one sample in a study of PD-1 blockade in classical Hodgkin lymphoma. Some clones are missing from TCRdb's copy, which holds only in-frame ones; the method was immunoSEQ multiplex PCR. Of under 30,000 clones in the sample, roughly 80% were seen once. Sequences were derived from CD4+ T cells from blood, sampled at baseline. These receptors were collected from a human donor with classical Hodgkin lymphoma. Both conserved end residues are part of each CDR3. The order of the fields is J gene, D gene, V gene, clone size, CDR3 DNA, CDR3 protein. A D gene is named only where the DNA matches it firmly. Rows give clone size only sometimes, using once, few, many, or a class for an expanded clone.

>TRBJ2-7|.|TRBV5-1|few
TGCGCCAGCAGCACGGACACGTCCTACGAGCAGTACTTC
CASSTDTSYEQYF
>TRBJ1-1|TRBD1|TRBV29-1|.
TGCAGCGTGATGGGACAGGGGAACACTGAAGCTTTCTTT
CSVMGQGNTEAFF
>TRBJ1-4|.|TRBV4-2|.
TGTGCCAGCAGCCTTGTTTCCTCAGGGAGCGCTAATGAAAAACTGTTTTTT
CASSLVSSGSANEKLFF
>TRBJ1-1|.|TRBV5-6|.
TGTGCCAGCAGCTTGTGGTTGCGGACTGAAGCTTTCTTT
CASSLWLRTEAFF
>TRBJ1-5|.|TRBV30|.
TGTGCCTGGAACCCCTCCACAGGGCAGCCCCAGCATTTT
CAWNPSTGQPQHF
>TRBJ2-1|.|TRBV7-2|.
TGTGCCAGCAGCTTACAGGGATCCTTCGGCAATGAGCAGTTCTTC
CASSLQGSFGNEQFF
>TRBJ2-4|.|TRBV7-9|few
TGTGCCAGCAGCCCCCGACAGGTCTGGAACATTCAGTACTTC
CASSPRQVWNIQYF
>TRBJ2-5|.|TRBV5-1|once
TGCGCCAGCAGCTTGGAGGAGACCCAGTACTTC
CASSLEETQYF
>TRBJ2-1|TRBD1|TRBV27|.
TGTGCCAGCAGTTTAAGGGGACAGGTTACCGGTGAGCAGTTCTTC
CASSLRGQVTGEQFF
>TRBJ2-7|TRBD1|TRBV29-1|.
TGCAGCGTCCGCGGGACAGGTTTCTACGAGCAGTACTTC
CSVRGTGFYEQYF
>TRBJ2-3|TRBD2|TRBV10-3|.
TGTGCCATCAGTGAAATGACAGGGATGCAACTAGCGGGGGCCGATACGCAGTATTTT
CAISEMTGMQLAGADTQYF
>TRBJ2-4|TRBD1|TRBV5-1|.
TGCGCCAGCAGCACCCGACAGGGGAACATTCAGTACTTC
CASSTRQGNIQYF
>TRBJ1-6|.|TRBV7-2|few
TGTGCCAGCAGCTTAGTGTCTAGTCGAATGGGTAATTCACCCCTCCACTTT
CASSLVSSRMGNSPLHF
>TRBJ1-1|.|TRBV19|.
TGTGCCAGTAGTAAGGTTCCGGGAAACACTGAAGCTTTCTTT
CASSKVPGNTEAFF
>TRBJ2-3|TRBD1|TRBV7-9|.
TGTGCCAGCAGCTTAGAAAGAATTGGGCGACAGGGTTTCACAGATACGCAGTATTTT
CASSLERIGRQGFTDTQYF
>TRBJ2-1|.|TRBV5-6|.
TGTGCCAGCGTGGGGTTTAGCTCCTACAATGAGCAGTTCTTC
CASVGFSSYNEQFF
>TRBJ1-5|.|TRBV6-5|.
TGTGCCAGCAGGGGGATGGGAGGGTACAATCAGCCCCAGCATTTT
CASRGMGGYNQPQHF
>TRBJ1-3|.|TRBV5-1|.
TGCGCCAGCAGCCCCGGGACGGGAGACACCATATATTTT
CASSPGTGDTIYF
>TRBJ1-4|.|TRBV30|few
TGTGCCTCCGGGCCAGACAATGAAAAACTGTTTTTT
CASGPDNEKLFF
>TRBJ1-2|.|TRBV18|.
TGTGCCAGCTCACCGAGGGGGTCACCCGCCACTCCTTATGGCTACACCTTC
CASSPRGSPATPYGYTF
>TRBJ1-6|TRBD1|TRBV4-3|few
TGCGCCAGCAGCCAAGTGACAGGGGGCGGTAATTCACCCCTCCACTTT
CASSQVTGGGNSPLHF
>TRBJ2-7|.|TRBV2|.
TGTGCCAGCAATATACAGCCGCCATCCTACGAGCAGTACTTC
CASNIQPPSYEQYF
>TRBJ2-3|.|TRBV30|.
TGTGCCTGGAGTGCCGATTCAGGGGTGGTCCCAGATACGCAGTATTTT
CAWSADSGVVPDTQYF
>TRBJ1-1|.|TRBV6-6|.
TGTGCCAGCAGTCCGGGGGGCACTGAAGCTTTCTTT
CASSPGGTEAFF
>TRBJ2-3|.|TRBV28|.
TGTGCCAGCAGTTTATGGGGCCGCACAGATACGCAGTATTTT
CASSLWGRTDTQYF
>TRBJ2-6|.|TRBV27|.
TGTGCCAGCAGTTTATGGCTGAACTCTGGGGCCAACGTCCTGACTTTC
CASSLWLNSGANVLTF
>TRBJ2-5|.|TRBV10-3|.
TGTGCCACCACGCCAGGGAGGACCCAAGAGACCCAGTACTTC
CATTPGRTQETQYF
>TRBJ1-2|.|TRBV11-2|.
TGTGCCAGCAGCTTAGTGGGGGGGGCGGTTGGCTACACCTTC
CASSLVGGAVGYTF
>TRBJ1-2|.|TRBV4-1|once
TGCGCCAGCAGCCCAGAGGGGTCAGGGGTAGATGGCTACACCTTC
CASSPEGSGVDGYTF
>TRBJ1-2|TRBD1|TRBV29-1|.
TGCAGTGCAGGCCAGGGGGCCCATTCGTATGGCTACACCTTC
CSAGQGAHSYGYTF
>TRBJ1-1|.|TRBV7-9|once
TGTGCCAGCAGCTGGGGCACTGAAGCTTTCTTT
CASSWGTEAFF
>TRBJ2-1|.|TRBV19|.
TGTGCCAGTAGTATGAGTCGCGGGGACTACAATGAGCAGTTCTTC
CASSMSRGDYNEQFF
>TRBJ2-1|TRBD2|TRBV11-3|.
TGTGCCAGCAGCCCCTCCGGGACTAGCGGGGGGGTGGGGAATGAGCAGTTCTTC
CASSPSGTSGGVGNEQFF
>TRBJ2-5|.|TRBV18|.
TGTGCCAGCTCACCAGGAGAGACCCAGTACTTC
CASSPGETQYF
>TRBJ2-1|TRBD2|TRBV18|.
TGTGCCAGCTCAGGAGGGGTTATAGCGGGGAGCTCCTACAATGAGCAGTTCTTC
CASSGGVIAGSSYNEQFF
>TRBJ2-7|.|TRBV18|.
TGTGCCAGCTCACCACCGAAAAGCTACGAGCAGTACTTC
CASSPPKSYEQYF
>TRBJ2-3|.|TRBV5-1|.
TGCGCCAGCAGCTTTGGATGGAGCACAGATACGCAGTATTTT
CASSFGWSTDTQYF
>TRBJ2-7|.|TRBV6-1|few
TGTGCCAGCAGTGAAGCGCTCCAGTGGAGCTACGAGCAGTACTTC
CASSEALQWSYEQYF
>TRBJ2-7|TRBD1|TRBV19|few
TGTGCCAGTAGTATATCCAGCGGGACAGGGCCCTACGAGCAGTACTTC
CASSISSGTGPYEQYF
>TRBJ1-3|.|TRBV18|.
TGTGCCAGCTCACCGCCGTACAGGGCTAGCTCTGGAAACACCATATATTTT
CASSPPYRASSGNTIYF
>TRBJ1-2|TRBD1|TRBV15|.
TGTGCCACCAGCAGAGACAACAGGGGGAAAGGCTACACCTTC
CATSRDNRGKGYTF
>TRBJ2-7|.|TRBV4-3|.
TGCGCCAGCAGCCAAGCGGGCAGGCCCTACGAGCAGTACTTC
CASSQAGRPYEQYF
>TRBJ2-5|TRBD1|TRBV18|.
TGTGCCAGCTCACTTGGGACAGTCACCAAAGAGACCCAGTACTTC
CASSLGTVTKETQYF
>TRBJ2-2|TRBD1|TRBV5-6|.
TGTGCCAGCAGCTTGGGGCAGGACAGGGCAAGGGAGCTGTTTTTT
CASSLGQDRARELFF
>TRBJ2-3|.|TRBV9|.
TGTGCCAGCAGCGGAAGGACCCGGGGAGATACGCAGTATTTT
CASSGRTRGDTQYF
>TRBJ1-3|.|TRBV4-3|.
TGCGCCAGCAGCCTCATCACTGGGAACACTGGAAACACCATATATTTT
CASSLITGNTGNTIYF
>TRBJ2-5|TRBD1|TRBV10-1|.
TGCGCCAGCAGTGAGTCGCGGACAGGGGAAGAGACCCAGTACTTC
CASSESRTGEETQYF
>TRBJ1-2|.|TRBV5-6|.
TGTGCCAGCAGCTTGGGGACCGGGACGGGTGGCTATGGCTACACCTTC
CASSLGTGTGGYGYTF
>TRBJ1-6|TRBD1|TRBV4-1|.
TGCGCCAATCTCCTGCCGGGACAGGGGGCAAGCGCCTATAATTCACCCCTCCACTTT
CANLLPGQGASAYNSPLHF
>TRBJ2-2|.|TRBV21-1|few
TGTGCCAGCAGCGCGTCCCGAGGACAGGGAGGGGAGCTGTTTTTT
CASSASRGQGGELFF
>TRBJ2-2|.|TRBV9|.
TGTGCCAGCAGCGTACTGGGGGTGGGCACCGGGGAGCTGTTTTTT
CASSVLGVGTGELFF
>TRBJ2-2|TRBD1|TRBV30|.
TGTGCCTGGGCAGACATTCTCACAGGGGGCCCCGGGGAGCTGTTTTTT
CAWADILTGGPGELFF
>TRBJ2-7|TRBD2|TRBV4-2|.
TGTGCCAGCAGGCTACTAGCGGGGGGTTCCTCCTACGAGCAGTACTTC
CASRLLAGGSSYEQYF
>TRBJ1-2|.|TRBV2|.
TGTGCCAGCAGTGAAGCTCTACGTGGGTGGAACTATGGCTACACCTTC
CASSEALRGWNYGYTF
>TRBJ2-5|TRBD2|TRBV18|.
TGTGCCAGCTCCCCTCGACTAGCGGGGGCCCCAAAGACCCAGTACTTC
CASSPRLAGAPKTQYF